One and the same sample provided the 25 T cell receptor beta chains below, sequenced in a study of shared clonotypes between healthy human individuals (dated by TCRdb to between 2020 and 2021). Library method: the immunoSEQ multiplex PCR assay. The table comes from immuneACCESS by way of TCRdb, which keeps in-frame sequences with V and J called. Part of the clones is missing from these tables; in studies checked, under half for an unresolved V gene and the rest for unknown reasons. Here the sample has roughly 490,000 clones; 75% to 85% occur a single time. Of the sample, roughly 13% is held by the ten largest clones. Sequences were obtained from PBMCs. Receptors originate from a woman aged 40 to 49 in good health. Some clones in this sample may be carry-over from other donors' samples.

CDR3 amino acids: CASSSRQGSADTQYF. Here the CDR3 DNA reads TGCGCCAGCAGCTCCCGACAGGGATCCGCAGATACGCAGTATTTT. The chain is built from TRBV5-1 and TRBJ2-3, with TRBD1 matching 7 bases. CDR3 length equals 15 residues. CDR1 is SGHRS, CDR2 YFSETQ, per germline. J lost 4 bases, V lost 3 bases, and 8 bases had no gene match.

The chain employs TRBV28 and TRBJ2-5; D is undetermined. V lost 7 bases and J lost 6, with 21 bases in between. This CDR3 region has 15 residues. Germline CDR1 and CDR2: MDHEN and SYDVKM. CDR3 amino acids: CASTPFRGVGKTQYF. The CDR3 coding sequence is TGTGCCAGCACCCCCTTTCGTGGGGTAGGGAAGACCCAGTACTTC.

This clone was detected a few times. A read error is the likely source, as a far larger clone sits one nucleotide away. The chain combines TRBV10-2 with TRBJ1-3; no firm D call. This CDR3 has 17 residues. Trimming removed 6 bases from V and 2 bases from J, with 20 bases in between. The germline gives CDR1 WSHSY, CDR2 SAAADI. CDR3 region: CASSPAAPRNPGNTIYF. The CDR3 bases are TGCGCCAGCAGCCCCGCCGCCCCGAGAAACCCTGGAAACACCATATATTTT.

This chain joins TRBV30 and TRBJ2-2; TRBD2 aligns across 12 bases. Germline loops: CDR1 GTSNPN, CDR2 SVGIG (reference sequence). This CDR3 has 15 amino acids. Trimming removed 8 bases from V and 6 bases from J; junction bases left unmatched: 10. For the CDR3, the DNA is TGTGCCGGGGCTAGCGGGAGGGCCCGCGCCGGGGAGCTGTTTTTT. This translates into CAGASGRARAGELFF.

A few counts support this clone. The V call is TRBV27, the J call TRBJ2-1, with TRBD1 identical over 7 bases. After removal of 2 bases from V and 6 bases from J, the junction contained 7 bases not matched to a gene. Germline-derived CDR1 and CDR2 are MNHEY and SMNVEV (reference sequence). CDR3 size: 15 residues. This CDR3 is CASSLLGGKANEQFF. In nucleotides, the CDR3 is TGTGCCAGCAGTTTACTAGGGGGCAAAGCCAATGAGCAGTTCTTC.

This chain's CDR3 is CASASGGDPYEQYF. Written as DNA, the CDR3 is TGTGCCAGCGCGTCCGGCGGAGACCCTTACGAGCAGTACTTC. The rearrangement joins TRBV6-5 to TRBJ2-7; D uncertain. The V end lost 8 bases, the J end lost 4 bases, and 18 bases lay between the germline ends. Germline loops: CDR1 MNHEY, CDR2 SVGAGI. This CDR3 contains 14 residues.

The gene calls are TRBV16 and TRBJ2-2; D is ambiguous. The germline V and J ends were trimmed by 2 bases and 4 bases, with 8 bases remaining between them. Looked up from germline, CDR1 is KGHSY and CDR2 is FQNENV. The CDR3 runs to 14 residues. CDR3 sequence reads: CASSQRRSTGELFF. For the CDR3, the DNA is TGTGCCAGCAGCCAACGAAGGAGCACCGGGGAGCTGTTTTTT.

CDR3 amino acids: CASSLDLTAYGYTF. The CDR3 DNA is TGTGCCAGCAGCTTAGATCTGACAGCCTATGGCTACACCTTC. The chain couples TRBV11-2 to TRBJ1-2; D is possibly TRBD1 (5 bases). The V gene lost 0 bases and the J gene lost 4 bases, with 9 bases spanning the gap. The length of the CDR3 is 14 residues. Germline CDR1 is SGHAT and CDR2 is FQNNGV.

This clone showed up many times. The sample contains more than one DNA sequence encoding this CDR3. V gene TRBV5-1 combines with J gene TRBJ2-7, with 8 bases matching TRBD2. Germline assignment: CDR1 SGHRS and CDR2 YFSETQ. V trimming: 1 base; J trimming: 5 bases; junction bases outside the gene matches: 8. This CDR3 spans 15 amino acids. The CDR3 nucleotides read TGCGCCAGCAGCTTGTCGTCGGGAGGGCCCCACGAGCAGTACTTC. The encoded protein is CASSLSSGGPHEQYF.

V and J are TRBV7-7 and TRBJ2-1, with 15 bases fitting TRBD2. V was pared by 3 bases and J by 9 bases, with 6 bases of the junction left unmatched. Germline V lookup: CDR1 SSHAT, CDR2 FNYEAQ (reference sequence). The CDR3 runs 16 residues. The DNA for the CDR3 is TGTGCCAGCAGCTTGGGGACTAGCGGGAGGAAGTGTGAGCAGTTCTTC. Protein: CASSLGTSGRKCEQFF.

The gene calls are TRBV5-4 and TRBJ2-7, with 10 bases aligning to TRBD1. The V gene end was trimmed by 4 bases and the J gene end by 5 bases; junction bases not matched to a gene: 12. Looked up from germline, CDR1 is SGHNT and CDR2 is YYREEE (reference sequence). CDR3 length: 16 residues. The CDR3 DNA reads TGTGCCAGCAGCGCACCCGCCGGGACAGGGGTCCACGAGCAGTACTTC. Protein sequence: CASSAPAGTGVHEQYF.

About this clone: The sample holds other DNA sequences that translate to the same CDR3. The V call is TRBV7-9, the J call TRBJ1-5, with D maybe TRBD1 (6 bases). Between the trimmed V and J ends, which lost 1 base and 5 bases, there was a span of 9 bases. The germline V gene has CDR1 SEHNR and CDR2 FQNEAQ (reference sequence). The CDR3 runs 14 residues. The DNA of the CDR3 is TGTGCCAGCAGCTTAGGGGGGCTAGATCAGCCCCAGCATTTT. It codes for CASSLGGLDQPQHF.

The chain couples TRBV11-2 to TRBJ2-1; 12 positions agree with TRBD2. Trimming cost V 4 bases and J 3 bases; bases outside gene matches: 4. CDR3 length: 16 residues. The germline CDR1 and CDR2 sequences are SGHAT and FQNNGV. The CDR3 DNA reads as TGTGCCAGCAGCTACGGGGGACTAGCGGGCTACAATGAGCAGTTCTTC. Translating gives CASSYGGLAGYNEQFF.

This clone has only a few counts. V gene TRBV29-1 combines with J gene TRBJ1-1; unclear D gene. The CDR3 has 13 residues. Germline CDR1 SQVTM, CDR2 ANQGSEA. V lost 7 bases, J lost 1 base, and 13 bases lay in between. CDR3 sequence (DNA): TGCAGCGGAGTAAGTTGGGCGAACACTGAAGCTTTCTTT. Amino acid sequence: CSGVSWANTEAFF. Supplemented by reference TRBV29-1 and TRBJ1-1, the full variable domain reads SAVISQKPSRDICQRGTSLTIQCQVDSQVTMMFWYRQQPGQSLTLIATANQGSEATYESGFVIDKFPISRPNLTFSTLTVSNMSPEDSSIYLCSGVSWANTEAFFGQGTRLTVV.

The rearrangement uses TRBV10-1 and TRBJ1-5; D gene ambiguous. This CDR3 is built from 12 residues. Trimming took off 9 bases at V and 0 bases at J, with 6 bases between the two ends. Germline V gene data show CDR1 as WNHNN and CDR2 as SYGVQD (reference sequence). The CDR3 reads CARKYSNQPQHF. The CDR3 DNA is TGCGCCAGGAAATATAGCAATCAGCCCCAGCATTTT.

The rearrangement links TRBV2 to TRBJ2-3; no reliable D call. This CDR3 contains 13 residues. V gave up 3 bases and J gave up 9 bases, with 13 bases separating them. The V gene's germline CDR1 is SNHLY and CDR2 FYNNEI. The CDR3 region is CASSEWGDPTQYF. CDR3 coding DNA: TGTGCCAGCAGTGAGTGGGGTGACCCAACGCAGTATTTT.

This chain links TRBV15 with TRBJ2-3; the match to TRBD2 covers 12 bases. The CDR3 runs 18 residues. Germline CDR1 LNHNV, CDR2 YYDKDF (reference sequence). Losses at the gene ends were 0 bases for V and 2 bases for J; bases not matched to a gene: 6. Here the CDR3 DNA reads TGTGCCACCAGCAGAGATCGGAGGACTAGCGGGGCCACAGATACGCAGTATTTT. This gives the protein CATSRDRRTSGATDTQYF.

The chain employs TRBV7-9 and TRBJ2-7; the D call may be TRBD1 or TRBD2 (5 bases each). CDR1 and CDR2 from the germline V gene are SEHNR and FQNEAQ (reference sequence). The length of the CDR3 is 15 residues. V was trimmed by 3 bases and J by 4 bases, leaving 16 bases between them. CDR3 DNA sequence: TGTGCCAGCAGCTTGGGGGACGCAAGGACTTACGAGCAGTACTTC. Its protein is CASSLGDARTYEQYF.

The CDR3 here is CSARRNYEQYF. The CDR3 nucleotides read TGCAGTGCTCGTAGAAACTACGAGCAGTACTTC. The chain uses TRBV20-1 and TRBJ2-7, with D uncertain. Germline V gene lookup returns CDR1 DFQATT and CDR2 SNEGSKA (reference sequence). The ends were cut back, 5 bases at V and 3 bases at J, with 8 bases in the middle. There are 11 residues in the CDR3.

This CDR3 is CASSPEEGVGGYTF. The CDR3 DNA is TGTGCCAGCAGTCCCGAGGAGGGGGTGGGTGGCTACACCTTC. J is TRBJ1-2 and V is TRBV27; tentatively, D is TRBD1 (6 bases). Germline V CDR1 and CDR2: MNHEY, SMNVEV (reference sequence). The CDR3 is 14 amino acids. V dropped 5 bases and J dropped 7 bases, with 17 bases sitting between them.

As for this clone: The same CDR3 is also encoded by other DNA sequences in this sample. The CDR3 DNA is TGTGCCAGCAGTGCAGGGTACCAGCCCCAGCATTTT. This gives the protein CASSAGYQPQHF. The chain carries TRBV2 and TRBJ1-5; a weak D match, TRBD1 (5 bases). The germline V gene has CDR1 SNHLY and CDR2 FYNNEI. The CDR3 runs 12 residues. Between the trimmed V and J ends, which lost 4 bases and 7 bases, there was a span of 8 bases.

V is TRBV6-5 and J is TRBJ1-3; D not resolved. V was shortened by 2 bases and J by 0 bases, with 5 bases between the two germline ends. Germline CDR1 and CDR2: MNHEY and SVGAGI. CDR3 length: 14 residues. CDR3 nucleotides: TGTGCCAGCAGTTACAGGAACTCTGGAAACACCATATATTTT. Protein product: CASSYRNSGNTIYF.

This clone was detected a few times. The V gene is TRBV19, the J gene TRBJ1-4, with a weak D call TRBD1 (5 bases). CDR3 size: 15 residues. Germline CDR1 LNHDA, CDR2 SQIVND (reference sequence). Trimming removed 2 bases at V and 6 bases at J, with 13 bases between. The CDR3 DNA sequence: TGTGCCAGTAGTATACCCAGGGCCGGGGATGAAAAACTGTTTTTT. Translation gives CASSIPRAGDEKLFF.

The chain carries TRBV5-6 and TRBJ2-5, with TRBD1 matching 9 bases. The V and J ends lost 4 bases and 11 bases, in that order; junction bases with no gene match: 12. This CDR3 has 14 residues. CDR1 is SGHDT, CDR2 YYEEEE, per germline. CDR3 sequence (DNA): TGTGCCAGCAGCATAGGGACAGGGAGGTCAGGGCAGTACTTC. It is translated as CASSIGTGRSGQYF.

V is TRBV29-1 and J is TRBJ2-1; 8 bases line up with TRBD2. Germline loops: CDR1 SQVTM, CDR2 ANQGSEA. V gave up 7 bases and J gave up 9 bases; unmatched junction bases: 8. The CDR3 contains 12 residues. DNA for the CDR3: TGCAGCGGCGGACTAGCTTCGAGTGAGCAGTTCTTC. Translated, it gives CSGGLASSEQFF.